The T cell receptor (beta chain) under discussion was sequenced for a study of shared clonotypes between healthy human individuals. Across several immunoSEQ plates, the genomic DNA of each subset was split evenly. Assay: immunoSEQ multiplex PCR; the TCRdb copy retains only in-frame clones and omits some. The table shows 2,100,000 or so clones, with almost 96% occurring only once. This CDR3 is built from 13 residues. The V end was cut by 0 bases, the J end by 7 bases, with 12 bases between. The germline V gene encodes CDR1 GTSNPN and CDR2 SVGIG (reference sequence). The rearrangement links TRBV30 to TRBJ1-2; perhaps TRBD1 as D (5 bases). The source of this sequence is a man between 18 and 35 years old in good health. What was sequenced was naive CD4+ T cells sorted from blood. The subset: CD45RA+ positively selected. In DNA form, the CDR3 reads TGTGCCTGGAGTGTTCTCTGGGACTCTGGCTACACCTTC. Translated, it gives CAWSVLWDSGYTF.